This T cell receptor beta chain was documented in a study of blood T cell repertoires in COVID-19 (dated by TCRdb to about 2020). Turning to the overall study: Samples covering the acute and convalescent phases of COVID-19 were provided by collaborators in the United States, Italy and Spain. The prospective study material was composed of cDNA or gDNA derived from T cells, B-cell-depleted T cells, or PBMCs. The dataset comprised deeply sampled blood TCRbeta repertoires from subjects exposed to, actively infected with, or recovered from COVID-19. A freely available public database, intended as a resource for researchers studying the immune response to SARS-CoV-2, is where the repertoires were released. The samples were drawn from two sources: the first 160 participants of the ongoing ImmuneRACE study, and 950 to 1,500 subjects contributed by 6 global collaborators. Sample metadata almost always included a de-identified subject ID, COVID-19 status, age in years and sex. Where available, HLA class I and class II types were obtained from metadata supplied by the sample provider rather than from assay-based typing.

For this clone: Its target antigen remains unknown. It has no much larger one-base neighbor in the sample; base qualities were not kept.

The investigation overall reported the following: Clinical and demographic metadata were provided uncurated, with the amount varying by source and participant.

The collaborating institutions used their own protocols to collect whole blood in K2EDTA tubes. For TCRbeta analysis, collaborator samples were shipped as frozen whole blood, as isolated PBMCs, or as DNA extracted from either sample type. The CDR1 and CDR2 encoded by the germline V gene (reference sequence) are GTSNPN and SVGIG. The CDR3 covers 14 residues, taking in both the cysteine and the phenylalanine. The kept DNA is CDR3 alone, 42 bases in frame from the first base. Trimming at the junction amounts to 3 bases on V and 5 bases on J, and the germline ends lie 16 bases apart. TCRbeta CDR3 regions were amplified from genomic DNA by means of the immunoSEQ Assay, a bias-controlled multiplex PCR. The original pipeline was this. The number of nucleated cells in each sample was estimated from the amplification of reference gene primers within the assay. Sequence reads were collapsed and filtered to measure the absolute abundance of every unique TCRbeta CDR3 rearrangement. For each sample, productive Simpson clonality was calculated as the square root of Simpson's diversity index across productive rearrangements. Drawn from immuneACCESS, this table holds only the in-frame rearrangements with V and J called that TCRdb kept. Clones are partly lost; checked studies trace under half to an unresolved V gene and leave the rest unexplained. V and J calls and clone size come straight from that table; D and trimming were deduced from the DNA. The sample records approximately 120,000 clones, about 87% of which are singletons. The top ten constitute roughly 7% of the sample.

The sequencing sample was made of peripheral blood. The origin of this receptor is a woman between 45 and 60 years old with acute or convalescent COVID-19. This sequence uses TRBV30 and TRBJ2-5, and TRBD1 may be the D gene, going by 6 matching bases. The CDR3 corresponds to CAWSIGTLGETQYF. The nucleotide sequence reads as follows: TGTGCCTGGAGCATAGGGACACTTGGGGAGACCCAGTACTTC. Joined to the reference TRBV30 and TRBJ2-5 proteins, this CDR3 gives the full variable domain: SQTIHQWPATLVQPVGSPLSLECTVEGTSNPNLYWYRQAAGRGLQLLFYSVGIGQISSEVPQNLSASRPQDRQFILSSKKLLLSDSGFYLCAWSIGTLGETQYFGPGTRLLVL.